These 3 T cell receptor beta chains were all obtained from the same sample, sequenced in a study of cytomegalovirus exposure and HLA in healthy donors. Profiling relied on immunoSEQ multiplex PCR, and the TCRdb table lists in-frame clones only, not all of them. The table lists around 190,000 clones, roughly 86% of them singletons. Sequences were obtained from PBMCs. The receptor set was obtained from a young man in good health and CMV-seropositive.

The rearrangement joins TRBV11-2 to TRBJ2-7; unclear D gene. Per the germline V gene, CDR1 is SGHAT and CDR2 is FQNNGV. V was shortened by 1 base and J by 7 bases, with 8 bases between the two germline ends. CDR3 length: 12 amino acids. The chain's CDR3 is CASSLGRWEQYF. For the CDR3, the DNA is TGTGCCAGCAGCTTAGGCCGGTGGGAGCAGTACTTC.

The rearrangement links TRBV27 to TRBJ1-5; tentative D call: TRBD1 (5 bases). Germline V CDR1 and CDR2: MNHEY, SMNVEV (reference sequence). The CDR3 has 14 amino acids. V was cut by 9 bases and J by 4 bases, with 16 bases left in between. The DNA for the CDR3 is TGTGCCAGTAGCGCGGGGGTGCAGAATCAGCCCCAGCATTTT. It is translated as CASSAGVQNQPQHF.

This chain uses TRBV9 with TRBJ1-2; 7 bases line up with TRBD1. The CDR3 contains 16 residues. Germline V gene sequence: CDR1 SGDLS, CDR2 YYNGEE. J lost 3 bases, V lost 0 bases, and 8 bases had no gene match. As DNA, the CDR3 is TGTGCCAGCAGCGTAGCCTGGGGGGGGACAGACTATGGCTACACCTTC. The encoded protein is CASSVAWGGTDYGYTF.